The source of this T cell receptor beta chain is a study of beta chain features in type 1 diabetes. Study-level information: There was similarity between patients and healthy donors in age, gender and cell yields.

Blood was collected once per donor into heparin, averaging approximately 110 mL. All of the isolated RNA was reverse transcribed, so expressed TCRB transcripts were sequenced. The data were produced by immunoSEQ multiplex PCR, yet TCRdb's version contains in-frame clones alone and is incomplete. Of approximately 340,000 clones in the sample, around 16% were seen once. The source is a woman aged 18 to 35 in good health. The sequenced sample consisted of naive CD4+ T cells from blood.

The CDR3 protein is CASSQVQGQGAYEQYF. CDR3 bases: TGTGCCAGCAGCCAAGTCCAGGGACAGGGGGCTTACGAGCAGTACTTC. This chain connects TRBV4-2 to TRBJ2-7, with 12 bases aligning to TRBD1. After removal of 1 base from V and 4 bases from J, the junction contained 5 bases not matched to a gene. The CDR3 sequence is 16 residues long. Germline V lookup: CDR1 LGHNA, CDR2 YNFKEQ.